The rows below give T cell receptor beta chains drawn from one sample of a study of shared clonotypes between healthy human individuals. Measured with immunoSEQ multiplex PCR; TCRdb has only the in-frame clones, and not every one. The top ten hold over 1% of the sample, which has about 1,500,000 clones, roughly 97% seen once. Sequenced sample: naive CD4+ T cells sorted from blood. These receptors were collected from a man in his thirties or forties in good health. Both conserved end residues are part of each CDR3. D genes are given only for firm matches. Clone sizes are given selectively: once, few, many, or a class where the clone is expanded.

J gene	V gene	clone size	D gene	CDR3 DNA	CDR3 protein
TRBJ2-7	TRBV18	-	-	TGTGCCAGCTCCGCCATGGGGGTTCATAGGAACGAGCAGTACTTC	CASSAMGVHRNEQYF
TRBJ2-2	TRBV6-1	-	-	TGTGCCAGCAGTGTCTTACCCCAAAGCACACCCGGGGAGCTGTTTTTT	CASSVLPQSTPGELFF
TRBJ2-1	TRBV27	-	-	TGTGCCAGCAGTTTATCGATCGCAGCAGCCTACAATGAGCAGTTCTTC	CASSLSIAAAYNEQFF
TRBJ2-3	TRBV29-1	once	-	TGCAGCGTTTTCCGGGGACGGCTAGATACGCAGTATTTT	CSVFRGRLDTQYF
TRBJ2-3	TRBV6-1	-	TRBD1	TGTGCCAGCAGTGCAGGGGGCGCGTTGACAGATACGCAGTATTTT	CASSAGGALTDTQYF
TRBJ2-1	TRBV4-3	-	-	TGCGCCAGCAGCCAAGATCCCCGGGGGAGCTCCTACAATGAGCAGTTCTTC	CASSQDPRGSSYNEQFF
TRBJ2-3	TRBV5-1	-	TRBD1	TGCGCCAGCAGCCGAAGGGACAGGGTGGCAGATACGCAGTATTTT	CASSRRDRVADTQYF
TRBJ2-1	TRBV5-1	once	TRBD2	TGCGCCAGCAGCTTGACTAGCGGAATCAATGAGCAGTTCTTC	CASSLTSGINEQFF
TRBJ2-5	TRBV18	-	-	TGTGCCAGCACGAAAGTTCTTGGTTGGGGAGAGACCCAGTACTTC	CASTKVLGWGETQYF
TRBJ1-2	TRBV6-1	-	-	TGTGCCAGCAGTCCTGCACGGTTCCTATATGGCTACACCTTC	CASSPARFLYGYTF
TRBJ2-7	TRBV7-9	-	-	TGTGCCAGCAGCTTAGTGGTGTGGGGATCGGCCTACGAGCAGTACTTC	CASSLVVWGSAYEQYF
TRBJ1-5	TRBV15	-	-	TGTGCCACCAGCAGAGTGCAGCAGCCCCAGCATTTT	CATSRVQQPQHF
TRBJ1-1	TRBV10-3	once	-	TGTGCCATCAGTGAGGGTGGAGGCGCTGAAGCTTTCTTT	CAISEGGGAEAFF
TRBJ2-1	TRBV27	-	TRBD2	TGTGCCAGCAGTTTATCGCGGGAGGGCCCCGGGGGGCAGTTCTTC	CASSLSREGPGGQFF
TRBJ2-7	TRBV14	-	-	TGTGCCAGCAGCCAAGCGCCCAGCGGTAGATCCTACGAGCAGTACTTC	CASSQAPSGRSYEQYF
TRBJ2-1	TRBV25-1	once	TRBD2	TGTGCCAGCAGTGAATTGGTAGGCGGGAGGGCTGGTGAGCAGTTCTTC	CASSELVGGRAGEQFF
TRBJ2-7	TRBV14	once	TRBD2	TGTGCCAGCAGCCGACTAGCGGGGAACTACGAGCAGTACTTC	CASSRLAGNYEQYF
TRBJ2-3	TRBV5-1	-	-	TGCGCCAGCAGCTTGGCAGGGGCCAAGGATACGCAGTATTTT	CASSLAGAKDTQYF
TRBJ2-7	TRBV7-2	-	-	TGTGCCAGCAGCCAAGACCTCCTATACGAGCAGTACTTC	CASSQDLLYEQYF
TRBJ1-2	TRBV6-1	-	TRBD1	TGTGCCAGCAGTCGACAGGGAGACTATGGCTACACCTTC	CASSRQGDYGYTF
TRBJ1-5	TRBV10-3	-	-	TGTGCCATCAGTGTCAAACGGGACCCCAATCAGCCCCAGCATTTT	CAISVKRDPNQPQHF
TRBJ2-1	TRBV6-1	-	-	TGTGCCAGCAGTGATGGGAGGGGGAATGAGCAGTTCTTC	CASSDGRGNEQFF
TRBJ2-3	TRBV5-5	-	TRBD2	TGTGCCAGCCTGAGAACGGGAGGGTTAGATACGCAGTATTTT	CASLRTGGLDTQYF
TRBJ2-1	TRBV5-1	-	TRBD2	TGCGCCAGCAGTTCGACTAGCGGGAGAGGGGCTGAGCAGTTCTTC	CASSSTSGRGAEQFF
TRBJ2-1	TRBV6-6	once	-	TGTGCCAGCAGTCGGGACACAATAAGCCTCAATGAGCAGTTCTTC	CASSRDTISLNEQFF
TRBJ1-4	TRBV29-1	once	-	TGCAGCGTTGTTTTTAGAGCAGCCGATGCAACTAATGAAAAACTGTTTTTT	CSVVFRAADATNEKLFF
TRBJ1-1	TRBV7-6	-	-	TGTGCCAGCAGCTTAGAGCTTTTGAACACTGAAGCTTTCTTT	CASSLELLNTEAFF
TRBJ1-1	TRBV6-1	-	-	TGTGCCAGCCCCCTTAAGACTGAAGCTTTCTTT	CASPLKTEAFF
TRBJ1-5	TRBV19	-	-	TGTGCCAGTAGTTCGGTTGGGGGTAGCAATCAGCCCCAGCATTTT	CASSSVGGSNQPQHF
TRBJ1-1	TRBV28	-	-	TGTGCCAGCAGTTTGGGGGGGGCGCGCCACACTGAAGCTTTCTTT	CASSLGGARHTEAFF
TRBJ1-3	TRBV28	-	TRBD1	TGTGCCAGCAGCTCGACAGGGGACTTGTCTGGAAACACCATATATTTT	CASSSTGDLSGNTIYF
TRBJ2-2	TRBV6-4	-	-	TGTGCCAGCAGTTTACAGGGTACCGGGGAGCTGTTTTTT	CASSLQGTGELFF
TRBJ1-1	TRBV5-1	-	TRBD1	TGCGCCAGCAGCCCGAGGACAGGGGTAATGAACACTGAAGCTTTCTTT	CASSPRTGVMNTEAFF
TRBJ2-7	TRBV28	-	TRBD1	TGTGCCAGCAGTCTGACAGGGGGCCGAAACGAGCAGTACTTC	CASSLTGGRNEQYF
TRBJ2-6	TRBV7-6	-	-	TGTGCCAGCAGCCAGCGGGACAGGCCGTCTGGGGCCAACGTCCTGACTTTC	CASSQRDRPSGANVLTF
TRBJ2-2	TRBV10-3	-	TRBD1	TGTGCCATCGGATACAGGGGGCAGATCGGGGAGCTGTTTTTT	CAIGYRGQIGELFF
TRBJ2-1	TRBV10-2	-	-	TGCGCCAGCAGTGAGCATGAAGGGACTGAGCAGTTCTTC	CASSEHEGTEQFF
TRBJ1-5	TRBV21-1	-	-	TGTGCCAGCAGCAAAGGAACAAGGGGGTATCAGCCCCAGCATTTT	CASSKGTRGYQPQHF
TRBJ2-1	TRBV28	-	-	TGTGCCAGCAGACCCGGGAGCAACAATGAGCAGTTCTTC	CASRPGSNNEQFF
TRBJ2-1	TRBV2	once	TRBD2	TGTGCCAGCAGTAAAGCGGGACTCGCTTACAATGAGCAGTTCTTC	CASSKAGLAYNEQFF
TRBJ2-2	TRBV19	once	-	TGTGCCAGTAGGAGTACTAGTCCCGGGGAGCTGTTTTTT	CASRSTSPGELFF
TRBJ2-5	TRBV5-1	-	-	TGCGCCAGCAGCTTGGTGGCGGGGGCACAAGAGACCCAGTACTTC	CASSLVAGAQETQYF
TRBJ2-7	TRBV6-5	-	TRBD2	TGTGCCAGCAGGACGGGGGGTTACGAGCAGTACTTC	CASRTGGYEQYF
TRBJ1-2	TRBV2	-	-	TGTGCCAGCAGTGAGGGGGGGAGCTACACCTTC	CASSEGGSYTF
TRBJ1-2	TRBV5-8	-	-	TGTGCCAGCAGCTTAGTCTATGGCTACACCTTC	CASSLVYGYTF
TRBJ1-4	TRBV5-4	-	-	TGTGCCAGCAGCTTGGCCGGAAGGAATGAAAAACTGTTTTTT	CASSLAGRNEKLFF
TRBJ2-5	TRBV20-1	once	-	TGCAGTGCTGCTGAGACCCAGTACTTC	CSAAETQYF
TRBJ2-7	TRBV5-6	-	-	TGTGCCAGCAGCCGCGAGGGGGGGGCTCGCTACGAGCAGTACTTC	CASSREGGARYEQYF
TRBJ2-5	TRBV5-1	-	TRBD2	TGCGCCAGCAGCTTACTAGCGGGGCTCCAAGAGACCCAGTACTTC	CASSLLAGLQETQYF
TRBJ2-7	TRBV28	-	TRBD2	TGTGCCAGCAGAACTAGCGGGACCGCCGAGCAGTACTTC	CASRTSGTAEQYF
TRBJ1-2	TRBV4-3	-	-	TGCGCCAGCAGCCAGCTGGGCACTCCTCGCTACACCTTC	CASSQLGTPRYTF
TRBJ2-5	TRBV10-1	-	TRBD2	TGCGCCAGCAGTGAGGCGGGAGTGGAGACCCAGTACTTC	CASSEAGVETQYF
TRBJ2-5	TRBV5-1	-	-	TGCGCCAGCAGTCAAAGATGGGGGCATCAGGAGACCCAGTACTTC	CASSQRWGHQETQYF
TRBJ2-7	TRBV5-1	-	TRBD2	TGCGCCAGCAGCTCTCTGGGACACAAAACGGGGACTAGCGGTACCTACGAGCAGTACTTC	CASSSLGHKTGTSGTYEQYF
TRBJ2-2	TRBV5-1	-	TRBD1	TGCGCCAGCAATAACAGGGGAACGACTACCGGGGAGCTGTTTTTT	CASNNRGTTTGELFF
TRBJ1-4	TRBV2	-	-	TGTGCCAGCAGCGAAGTCAATCGGAGTGAAAAACTGTTTTTT	CASSEVNRSEKLFF